This TCR beta chain appears in the sequencing data of a study of blood T cell repertoires in COVID-19. Cohort 3 recovery required two negative PCRs, clearance, or symptom resolution. Under the authors' procedure: The assay estimated nucleated cells by amplifying reference gene primers. Measured with immunoSEQ multiplex PCR; TCRdb has only the in-frame clones, and not every one. Clonal size and the V and J genes are those of that table, whereas D and trimming came from the DNA. The sample carries some 270,000 clones, about 80% recorded once. After removal of 3 bases from V and 6 bases from J, the junction contained 9 bases not matched to a gene. Germline CDR1 is SEHNR and CDR2 is FQNEAQ (reference sequence). This CDR3 contains 16 residues.

Sequencing was carried out using PBMCs or T cells enriched from blood (not recorded which). J is TRBJ2-3 and V is TRBV7-9; 10 bases map to TRBD2. This receptor was taken from a man in his fifties who had recovered from COVID-19. The chain's CDR3 is CASSFRSGGAGDTQYF. DNA of the CDR3: TGTGCCAGCAGCTTTCGGAGCGGGGGGGCAGGCGATACGCAGTATTTT.